This T cell receptor (beta chain) was captured in a study of T cell responses to AZD1222 COVID-19 vaccine. On the study more broadly: It was second doses at about 4 or about 12 weeks that were pooled. Findings and limits, study-wide: Among vaccine-associated CD4 TCRs, coverage spanned spike, with dominance at 160-218 and 743-854. Regions left unmutated in variants are reportedly the target of nearly half of spike-specific TCRs. Only five or six individuals given AZD1222 were seropositive at baseline.

Concerning this clone itself: What it binds is unknown.

Method: immunoSEQ multiplex PCR; TCRdb's copy keeps in-frame clones and lacks some. Of some 140,000 clones listed, about 92% are singletons. V dropped 5 bases and J dropped 8; count of bases not matched to a gene: 12. Germline CDR1 is MNHEY and CDR2 is SVGEGT. This CDR3 has 17 residues. The chain links TRBV6-2 or TRBV6-3 to TRBJ2-1; 13 positions match TRBD2. Sequenced here: peripheral blood, sampled on day 0 of AZD1222 vaccination. The TCR sequence derives from an adult in good health. As DNA, the CDR3 is TGTGCCAGCAGTATGGACAGGGGACTAGCGGGAATGTATGAGCAGTTCTTC. Translating gives CASSMDRGLAGMYEQFF.